This is a list of T cell receptor beta chains from one sample in a study of blood T cell repertoires in COVID-19. Method: immunoSEQ multiplex PCR; TCRdb's copy keeps in-frame clones and lacks some. There are 120,000 or so clones in the sample; around 86% occur only once, and 12% lies in the top ten. The sequencing sample was made of peripheral blood. These receptors all come from a man in his fifties or sixties with acute or convalescent COVID-19. Each CDR3 is given with its conserved first and last residue. The order of the fields is clone size, J gene, V gene, D gene, CDR3 DNA, CDR3 protein. The D gene is left open where the match is weak. A row's size may be missing; if present it is once, few, many or a size class.

size: .
J: TRBJ2-1
V: TRBV27
D: TRBD1
DNA: TGTGCCAGCAGTGGTATCGGACAGGGAAAAACCAAATCCTACAATGAGCAGTTCTTC
CDR3: CASSGIGQGKTKSYNEQFF

size: .
J: TRBJ1-5
V: TRBV21-1
D: .
DNA: TGTGCCAGCAGCCAAAAGGAAGGGGGCCGGCAGCCCCAGCATTTT
CDR3: CASSQKEGGRQPQHF

size: .
J: TRBJ2-1
V: TRBV7-2
D: TRBD2
DNA: TGTGCCAGCAGCTCTCGGACTAGTTTGGGAGAGCAGTTCTTC
CDR3: CASSSRTSLGEQFF

size: once
J: TRBJ2-1
V: TRBV20-1
D: .
DNA: TGCAGTGCAACTAGAACCGATGAGCAGTTCTTC
CDR3: CSATRTDEQFF

size: once
J: TRBJ2-3
V: TRBV6-5
D: TRBD1
DNA: TGTGCCAGCACTGGGACAGGGGTCGATACGCAGTATTTT
CDR3: CASTGTGVDTQYF

size: .
J: TRBJ1-5
V: TRBV20-1
D: TRBD1
DNA: TGCAGTGCTAGTAGGCAGGGGGCCAATCAGCCCCAGCATTTT
CDR3: CSASRQGANQPQHF

size: .
J: TRBJ2-5
V: TRBV5-1
D: TRBD2
DNA: TGCGCCAGCAGCTTGGGGACTAGCGGGAGACAAGAGACCCAGTACTTC
CDR3: CASSLGTSGRQETQYF

size: .
J: TRBJ2-3
V: TRBV2
D: .
DNA: TGTGCCAGCAGTGGGGACTCCACAGATACGCAGTATTTT
CDR3: CASSGDSTDTQYF

size: .
J: TRBJ2-3
V: TRBV7-8
D: .
DNA: TGTGCCAGCAGCCCTACAGGGGAGGTTACAGATACGCAGTATTTT
CDR3: CASSPTGEVTDTQYF

size: .
J: TRBJ2-3
V: TRBV2
D: TRBD1
DNA: TGTGCCAGCAGTGGATCACCGGGACAGGGGCTAGATACGCAGTATTTT
CDR3: CASSGSPGQGLDTQYF

size: .
J: TRBJ1-4
V: TRBV3-1/TRBV3-2
D: TRBD1
DNA: TGTGCCAGCAGCCGCGGTACCGGGACAGGGAGTGAAAAACTGTTTTTT
CDR3: CASSRGTGTGSEKLFF

size: .
J: TRBJ2-3
V: TRBV28
D: .
DNA: TGTGCCAGCAGTCCCTTGGATACGCAGTATTTT
CDR3: CASSPLDTQYF

size: .
J: TRBJ1-5
V: TRBV19
D: TRBD1
DNA: TGTGCCAGTAGTCTCAGGGGGTTCGATCAGCCCCAGCATTTT
CDR3: CASSLRGFDQPQHF

size: .
J: TRBJ2-1
V: TRBV28
D: TRBD2
DNA: TGTGCCAGCAGGGGATCAACTAGCGGGGGAGAGCAGTTCTTC
CDR3: CASRGSTSGGEQFF

size: .
J: TRBJ2-3
V: TRBV14
D: .
DNA: TGTGCCAGCAGCCAAGATCTATCAACAGATACGCAGTATTTT
CDR3: CASSQDLSTDTQYF

size: .
J: TRBJ1-6
V: TRBV11-2
D: .
DNA: TGTGCCAGCAGCTTAACGGCGGATAATTCACCCCTCCACTTT
CDR3: CASSLTADNSPLHF

size: .
J: TRBJ1-5
V: TRBV19
D: .
DNA: TGTGCCAGTACTCCGGCCGGGACACCCCAGCCCCAGCATTTT
CDR3: CASTPAGTPQPQHF

size: .
J: TRBJ1-2
V: TRBV5-1
D: TRBD1
DNA: TGCGCCAGCAGCTTGGGACAGGGAAGAGGTGGCTACACCTTC
CDR3: CASSLGQGRGGYTF

size: few
J: TRBJ1-3
V: TRBV19
D: .
DNA: TGTGCCAGTAGTATAGATCCGAGGGAGGCTGGAAACACCATATATTTT
CDR3: CASSIDPREAGNTIYF

size: few
J: TRBJ1-6
V: TRBV3-1/TRBV3-2
D: TRBD1
DNA: TGTGCCAGCAGCCAAAACCAGGGGGAACCCCTCCACTTT
CDR3: CASSQNQGEPLHF

size: .
J: TRBJ2-1
V: TRBV5-8
D: TRBD2
DNA: TGTGCCAGCAGCGCCGGGACTAGCGCTAACAATGAGCAGTTCTTC
CDR3: CASSAGTSANNEQFF

size: .
J: TRBJ1-5
V: TRBV28
D: TRBD1
DNA: TGTGCCAGCAGTTTGGTGAGGGGGCGGTTACGACAGCCCCAGCATTTT
CDR3: CASSLVRGRLRQPQHF

size: .
J: TRBJ2-7
V: TRBV2
D: .
DNA: TGTGCCAGCAATCAATGGACGGGGGAGCAGTACTTC
CDR3: CASNQWTGEQYF

size: .
J: TRBJ2-7
V: TRBV2
D: .
DNA: TGTGCCAGCAGTGGACAGAGCTACGAGCAGTACTTC
CDR3: CASSGQSYEQYF

size: few
J: TRBJ1-2
V: TRBV28
D: .
DNA: TGTGCCAGCAGTTTATCAGGGACACATAACTATGGCTACACCTTC
CDR3: CASSLSGTHNYGYTF

size: .
J: TRBJ2-7
V: TRBV29-1
D: TRBD2
DNA: TGCAGCGTTGAAAGGGGCGGGACTAGCGGGAGCTACGAGCAGTACTTC
CDR3: CSVERGGTSGSYEQYF

size: .
J: TRBJ2-4
V: TRBV18
D: TRBD1
DNA: TGTGCCAGCTCGTCCGGGACAGGGCGAGAGCTTCAGTACTTC
CDR3: CASSSGTGRELQYF

size: .
J: TRBJ1-6
V: TRBV28
D: .
DNA: TGTGCCAGCAGTCCCGCCAGGGGCAGGGGTTCACCCCTCCACTTT
CDR3: CASSPARGRGSPLHF

size: .
J: TRBJ1-1
V: TRBV6-1
D: .
DNA: TGTGCCAGCAGTGAAGCTTTGACGGGTACTGAAGCTTTCTTT
CDR3: CASSEALTGTEAFF

size: .
J: TRBJ1-2
V: TRBV9
D: .
DNA: TGTGCCAGCAGCGTAGGAGGGTCTTCCTATGGCTACACCTTC
CDR3: CASSVGGSSYGYTF

size: .
J: TRBJ1-2
V: TRBV5-1
D: .
DNA: TGCGCCAGCAGTTCGCAGGGGTACGGCTACACCTTC
CDR3: CASSSQGYGYTF

size: .
J: TRBJ1-1
V: TRBV6-4
D: .
DNA: TGTGCCAGCAGTGCCACAGGGTCGGGTGAAGCTTTCTTT
CDR3: CASSATGSGEAFF

size: .
J: TRBJ1-1
V: TRBV30
D: TRBD1
DNA: TGTGCCTGGACCGGACAGGGGAACACTGAAGCTTTCTTT
CDR3: CAWTGQGNTEAFF

size: .
J: TRBJ2-2
V: TRBV2
D: .
DNA: TGTGCCAGCAGGATACAGCTCGACACCGGGGAGCTGTTTTTT
CDR3: CASRIQLDTGELFF

size: .
J: TRBJ2-3
V: TRBV29-1
D: .
DNA: TGCAGCGTTGTAAAGGGGGATACGCAGTATTTT
CDR3: CSVVKGDTQYF

size: .
J: TRBJ1-1
V: TRBV6-5
D: TRBD1
DNA: TGTGCCAGCAAGGGACAGGGGGCGCAAGCTGAAGCTTTCTTT
CDR3: CASKGQGAQAEAFF

size: .
J: TRBJ2-1
V: TRBV6-5
D: .
DNA: TGTGCCAGCAGTAGCGGACTCTTGAATGAGCAGTTCTTC
CDR3: CASSSGLLNEQFF

size: .
J: TRBJ2-7
V: TRBV19
D: .
DNA: TGTGCCAGTAGTACCCTATGGGGGGCCTACGAGCAGTACTTC
CDR3: CASSTLWGAYEQYF

size: .
J: TRBJ2-3
V: TRBV7-2
D: TRBD2
DNA: TGTGCCAGCAGCGACAGACTAGCGGCGGCCTTTGATACGCAGTATTTT
CDR3: CASSDRLAAAFDTQYF

size: .
J: TRBJ2-1
V: TRBV5-1
D: .
DNA: TGCGCCAGCAGCAGAGGACAGAACAATGAGCAGTTCTTC
CDR3: CASSRGQNNEQFF

size: .
J: TRBJ2-5
V: TRBV6-2/TRBV6-3
D: TRBD2
DNA: TGTGCCAGCAGTTACGGCCTAGCGGGAGTATTTGGCGAGACCCAGTACTTC
CDR3: CASSYGLAGVFGETQYF

size: .
J: TRBJ2-7
V: TRBV4-1
D: .
DNA: TGCGCCAGCAGCCCCCAAAGTAGCACCTACGAGCAGTACTTC
CDR3: CASSPQSSTYEQYF

size: .
J: TRBJ2-7
V: TRBV4-1
D: TRBD2
DNA: TGCGCCAGCAGCCTCGGACTAGCGGGTTCCTACGAGCAGTACTTC
CDR3: CASSLGLAGSYEQYF

size: many
J: TRBJ2-3
V: TRBV4-2
D: TRBD2
DNA: TGTGCCAGCAGCCCCGAAGGACCGGGAGGAGGGGATACGCAGTATTTT
CDR3: CASSPEGPGGGDTQYF

size: .
J: TRBJ2-3
V: TRBV12-5
D: TRBD1
DNA: TGTGCTAGTGGTTTGGCCGAGGGGGCTAGGCAGTATTTT
CDR3: CASGLAEGARQYF

size: .
J: TRBJ2-1
V: TRBV18
D: .
DNA: TGTGCCAGCTCAGCCCGAGACAGGGAGCAGTTCTTC
CDR3: CASSARDREQFF

size: .
J: TRBJ1-2
V: TRBV6-2/TRBV6-3
D: .
DNA: TGTGCCAGCAGTTATGGCTTCTATGGCTACACCTTC
CDR3: CASSYGFYGYTF

size: .
J: TRBJ2-7
V: TRBV7-8
D: TRBD1
DNA: TGTGCCAGCAGCCTAAAACGGGACAGGAGCTCCTACGAGCAGTACTTC
CDR3: CASSLKRDRSSYEQYF

size: few
J: TRBJ2-1
V: TRBV24-1
D: TRBD2
DNA: TGTGCCACCAGTGATTCCCGGACTAGCGGGAGATCTGAGCAGTTCTTC
CDR3: CATSDSRTSGRSEQFF

size: .
J: TRBJ2-1
V: TRBV2
D: .
DNA: TGTGCCAGCTCTCCCAGAAATGAGCAGTTCTTC
CDR3: CASSPRNEQFF

size: .
J: TRBJ1-2
V: TRBV11-2
D: .
DNA: TGTGCCAGCAGCTCACGAGGGGGAAATGGCTACACCTTC
CDR3: CASSSRGGNGYTF

size: .
J: TRBJ2-1
V: TRBV7-3
D: TRBD2
DNA: TGTGCCAGCAGCTACAACCGAGACGGGACTATCAATGAGCAGTTCTTC
CDR3: CASSYNRDGTINEQFF

size: .
J: TRBJ1-1
V: TRBV9
D: .
DNA: TGTGCCAGCAGCGTAGCCCGGGGGACTGAAGCTTTCTTT
CDR3: CASSVARGTEAFF

size: .
J: TRBJ1-5
V: TRBV7-8
D: .
DNA: TGTGCCAGCAGCCCTCTGGGGGCCCAATTTAGCAATCAGCCCCAGCATTTT
CDR3: CASSPLGAQFSNQPQHF

size: .
J: TRBJ1-4
V: TRBV7-2
D: .
DNA: TGTGCCAGCAGCTTAGGTTCGCGGGGGGGCAATGAAAAACTGTTTTTT
CDR3: CASSLGSRGGNEKLFF

size: .
J: TRBJ2-7
V: TRBV9
D: .
DNA: TGTGCCAGCAGCCCCAGGGGACATGTTAACTACGAGCAGTACTTC
CDR3: CASSPRGHVNYEQYF

size: .
J: TRBJ1-3
V: TRBV30
D: .
DNA: TGTGCCTGGACTCCCGGAAACACCATATATTTT
CDR3: CAWTPGNTIYF